What follows are 6 T cell receptor beta chains derived from one specimen sequenced in a study of cytomegalovirus exposure and HLA in healthy donors. Data came from immunoSEQ multiplex PCR; TCRdb stores just in-frame clones and leaves some out. The table includes 90,000 to 150,000 clones, 70% to 90% detected once. Sequencing used PBMCs. These receptors originate from a woman aged 18-29 years in good health and CMV-seropositive.

V usage is TRBV18 and J usage is TRBJ1-2; TRBD1 agrees at 9 bases. Per germline, CDR1 KGHSH and CDR2 LQKENI. V gave up 1 base and J gave up 14 bases; unmatched junction bases: 23. This CDR3 has 18 amino acids. CDR3 bases: TGTGCCAGCTCACCACGGAAGGGGACAGGGAGTCCCTTAGGCGGTCGGACCTTC. This sequence encodes CASSPRKGTGSPLGGRTF. Drawing the rest from reference TRBV18 and TRBJ1-2, the complete variable domain is NAGVMQNPRHLVRRRGQEARLRCSPMKGHSHVYWYRQLPEEGLKFMVYLQKENIIDESGMPKERFSAEFPKEGPSILRIQQVVRGDSAAYFCASSPRKGTGSPLGGRTFGSGTRLTVV.

This clone was detected a few times. The J gene is TRBJ2-7, the V gene TRBV28; TRBD1 is a possible D gene (5 bases). Germline values: CDR1 MDHEN, CDR2 SYDVKM. The V gene lost 10 bases and the J gene lost 2 bases, with 12 bases spanning the gap. This CDR3 comprises 12 residues. The CDR3: CATMTVTYEQYF. CDR3 in DNA: TGTGCCACCATGACAGTAACCTACGAGCAGTACTTC.

V and J are TRBV5-1 and TRBJ1-1; D is perhaps TRBD1 (5 bases). The CDR3 runs 15 residues. With 0 bases removed from V and 0 bases from J, the gap between germline ends came to 9 bases. From germline, CDR1 is SGHRS and CDR2 YFSETQ. The CDR3 DNA is TGCGCCAGCAGCTTGGATGCAGGGATGAACACTGAAGCTTTCTTT. It translates to CASSLDAGMNTEAFF.

CDR3 nucleotides: TGTGCCAGCAGCCCCTCCCCATCCCGGGGGTACGAGCAGTACTTC. Its protein product is CASSPSPSRGYEQYF. The rearrangement uses TRBV13 and TRBJ2-7; maybe TRBD2 (6 bases). The CDR3 sequence is 15 residues long. V was shortened by 5 bases and J by 4 bases, with 18 bases between the two germline ends. Per germline, CDR1 PRHDT and CDR2 FYEKMQ (reference sequence).

The CDR3, as DNA: TGTGCCACCGAGAGCGGGGGCTCCTACAATGAGCAGTTCTTC. It specifies CATESGGSYNEQFF. The chain has TRBV6-1 and TRBJ2-1; 8 nucleotides line up with TRBD2. J gave up 0 bases and V 10 bases, and 5 bases lay outside the gene matches. Germline V gene sequence: CDR1 MNHNS, CDR2 SASEGT. CDR3 length: 14 residues.

The chain combines TRBV5-4 with TRBJ2-7; TRBD1 agrees at 7 bases. This CDR3 is 15 amino acids long. Germline V lookup: CDR1 SGHNT, CDR2 YYREEE (reference sequence). V was pared by 6 bases and J by 3 bases, with 12 bases of the junction left unmatched. The CDR3 coding sequence is TGTGCCAGCATCCACCCCCGGCAGGGGGACTACGAGCAGTACTTC. Encoded protein: CASIHPRQGDYEQYF.